These T cell receptor beta chains were read from a single sample in a study of cytomegalovirus exposure and HLA in healthy donors. Profiled with immunoSEQ multiplex PCR; TCRdb holds only in-frame clones, not every one. The sample includes under 150,000 clones, approximately 80% seen only once; the top ten take 1% to 1.5%. Sample: PBMCs. Source of these receptors: a girl aged 2-10 years in good health and CMV-seronegative. Both conserved end residues are part of each CDR3. The order of the fields is CDR3 length, D gene, J gene, clone size, V gene, CDR3 protein, CDR3 DNA. D genes are given only for firm matches. Size is omitted from some rows. Given values are once, few, many or a class for expanded clones.

cdr3_length: 14
d_call: -
j_call: TRBJ1-5
clone_size: -
v_call: TRBV4-1
cdr3_aa: CASSQEDTYQPQHF
cdr3_nt: TGCGCCAGCAGCCAAGAGGACACTTATCAGCCCCAGCATTTT

cdr3_length: 15
d_call: -
j_call: TRBJ2-1
clone_size: -
v_call: TRBV5-1
cdr3_aa: CASSLEGHPYNEQFF
cdr3_nt: TGCGCCAGCAGCTTGGAAGGACACCCTTACAATGAGCAGTTCTTC

cdr3_length: 10
d_call: -
j_call: TRBJ2-1
clone_size: -
v_call: TRBV29-1
cdr3_aa: CSVRDNEQFF
cdr3_nt: TGCAGCGTTCGAGACAATGAGCAGTTCTTC

cdr3_length: 13
d_call: TRBD1
j_call: TRBJ1-5
clone_size: -
v_call: TRBV30
cdr3_aa: CAWSWDRDQPQHF
cdr3_nt: TGTGCCTGGAGTTGGGACAGAGATCAGCCCCAGCATTTT

cdr3_length: 14
d_call: -
j_call: TRBJ1-3
clone_size: -
v_call: TRBV4-2
cdr3_aa: CASSPQSSGNTIYF
cdr3_nt: TGTGCCAGCAGCCCACAGAGCTCTGGAAACACCATATATTTT

cdr3_length: 14
d_call: TRBD2
j_call: TRBJ2-7
clone_size: -
v_call: TRBV7-6
cdr3_aa: CASSRMTSSDEQYF
cdr3_nt: TGTGCCAGCAGCCGAATGACTAGCTCAGACGAGCAGTACTTC

cdr3_length: 15
d_call: -
j_call: TRBJ1-2
clone_size: -
v_call: TRBV5-1
cdr3_aa: CASSYSGRGNYGYTF
cdr3_nt: TGCGCCAGCAGCTACTCAGGGCGTGGTAACTATGGCTACACCTTC

cdr3_length: 15
d_call: TRBD1
j_call: TRBJ1-4
clone_size: -
v_call: TRBV27
cdr3_aa: CASSPTGTVNEKLFF
cdr3_nt: TGTGCCAGCAGTCCGACCGGGACAGTTAATGAAAAACTGTTTTTT

cdr3_length: 16
d_call: TRBD1
j_call: TRBJ1-1
clone_size: -
v_call: TRBV29-1
cdr3_aa: CSVAFARTGMNTEAFF
cdr3_nt: TGCAGCGTTGCCTTTGCGAGGACAGGGATGAACACTGAAGCTTTCTTT

cdr3_length: 15
d_call: TRBD2
j_call: TRBJ2-3
clone_size: few
v_call: TRBV18
cdr3_aa: CASSPRLAGTDTQYF
cdr3_nt: TGTGCCAGCTCACCGCGACTAGCGGGAACAGATACGCAGTATTTT

cdr3_length: 17
d_call: TRBD2
j_call: TRBJ2-5
clone_size: -
v_call: TRBV7-9
cdr3_aa: CASSLGTSGGYQETQYF
cdr3_nt: TGTGCCAGCAGCCTCGGGACTAGCGGGGGGTACCAAGAGACCCAGTACTTC

cdr3_length: 14
d_call: TRBD1
j_call: TRBJ1-1
clone_size: few
v_call: TRBV19
cdr3_aa: CASSITGAGTEAFF
cdr3_nt: TGTGCCAGTAGTATCACAGGGGCGGGGACTGAAGCTTTCTTT

cdr3_length: 13
d_call: -
j_call: TRBJ1-5
clone_size: -
v_call: TRBV27
cdr3_aa: CASAILAGQPQHF
cdr3_nt: TGTGCCTCCGCAATACTAGCAGGGCAGCCCCAGCATTTT

cdr3_length: 18
d_call: TRBD2
j_call: TRBJ2-1
clone_size: -
v_call: TRBV4-1
cdr3_aa: CASSPQGGLLAGDNEQFF
cdr3_nt: TGCGCCAGCAGCCCCCAGGGGGGGCTTCTAGCGGGGGACAATGAGCAGTTCTTC

cdr3_length: 15
d_call: -
j_call: TRBJ1-5
clone_size: few
v_call: TRBV7-2
cdr3_aa: CASSLAGGPNQPQHF
cdr3_nt: TGTGCCAGCAGCTTAGCGGGGGGTCCGAATCAGCCCCAGCATTTT

cdr3_length: 16
d_call: -
j_call: TRBJ1-5
clone_size: -
v_call: TRBV4-2
cdr3_aa: CASSQDWAGINQPQHF
cdr3_nt: TGTGCCAGCAGCCAAGATTGGGCAGGGATCAATCAGCCCCAGCATTTT

cdr3_length: 14
d_call: -
j_call: TRBJ2-7
clone_size: -
v_call: TRBV2
cdr3_aa: CASSHLDNSYEQYF
cdr3_nt: TGTGCCAGCAGCCATCTGGACAACTCCTACGAGCAGTACTTC

cdr3_length: 16
d_call: -
j_call: TRBJ1-5
clone_size: -
v_call: TRBV28
cdr3_aa: CASTRGDVYSNQPQHF
cdr3_nt: TGTGCCAGCACCCGGGGGGACGTTTATAGCAATCAGCCCCAGCATTTT

cdr3_length: 15
d_call: TRBD1
j_call: TRBJ2-7
clone_size: -
v_call: TRBV30
cdr3_aa: CAWNLRQGTGVEQYF
cdr3_nt: TGTGCCTGGAATTTGAGACAGGGGACGGGTGTCGAGCAGTACTTC

cdr3_length: 20
d_call: -
j_call: TRBJ1-5
clone_size: -
v_call: TRBV30
cdr3_aa: CAWSARGRIGAGYSNQPQHF
cdr3_nt: TGTGCCTGGAGTGCGAGGGGTCGGATTGGAGCGGGATATAGCAATCAGCCCCAGCATTTT

cdr3_length: 15
d_call: TRBD2
j_call: TRBJ2-1
clone_size: -
v_call: TRBV19
cdr3_aa: CASSMTSGGANEQFF
cdr3_nt: TGTGCCAGTAGTATGACTAGCGGGGGGGCCAATGAGCAGTTCTTC

cdr3_length: 15
d_call: TRBD1
j_call: TRBJ1-2
clone_size: -
v_call: TRBV27
cdr3_aa: CASRPWTGETEGYTF
cdr3_nt: TGTGCCAGCAGGCCTTGGACAGGGGAGACGGAGGGCTACACCTTC

cdr3_length: 17
d_call: TRBD2
j_call: TRBJ2-3
clone_size: -
v_call: TRBV13
cdr3_aa: CASSTGLAVSRTDTQYF
cdr3_nt: TGTGCCAGCAGCACCGGACTAGCGGTGTCTAGGACAGATACGCAGTATTTT

cdr3_length: 14
d_call: -
j_call: TRBJ1-1
clone_size: -
v_call: TRBV14
cdr3_aa: CASSQELDTTEAFF
cdr3_nt: TGTGCCAGCAGCCAAGAATTGGACACCACTGAAGCTTTCTTT

cdr3_length: 15
d_call: -
j_call: TRBJ1-1
clone_size: -
v_call: TRBV7-3
cdr3_aa: CASSPHGGMNTEAFF
cdr3_nt: TGTGCCAGCAGCCCCCATGGGGGGATGAACACTGAAGCTTTCTTT

cdr3_length: 16
d_call: -
j_call: TRBJ2-3
clone_size: -
v_call: TRBV10-1
cdr3_aa: CASTKNRRGPRDTQYF
cdr3_nt: TGCGCCAGCACAAAAAATCGGCGGGGGCCTAGAGATACGCAGTATTTT

cdr3_length: 14
d_call: -
j_call: TRBJ2-1
clone_size: -
v_call: TRBV5-1
cdr3_aa: CASSLVVQGSEQFF
cdr3_nt: TGCGCCAGCAGCTTGGTAGTTCAGGGGAGTGAGCAGTTCTTC

cdr3_length: 16
d_call: TRBD2
j_call: TRBJ2-3
clone_size: once
v_call: TRBV27
cdr3_aa: CASSLLSSGGRDTQYF
cdr3_nt: TGTGCCAGCAGTTTGTTGTCTAGCGGGGGTCGGGATACGCAGTATTTT

cdr3_length: 14
d_call: -
j_call: TRBJ2-5
clone_size: -
v_call: TRBV2
cdr3_aa: CASSPNSYQETQYF
cdr3_nt: TGTGCCAGCAGTCCCAACTCGTACCAAGAGACCCAGTACTTC

cdr3_length: 14
d_call: -
j_call: TRBJ2-3
clone_size: -
v_call: TRBV7-2
cdr3_aa: CASSLRGTTDTQYF
cdr3_nt: TGTGCCAGCAGCCTCCGGGGGACCACAGATACGCAGTATTTT

cdr3_length: 16
d_call: -
j_call: TRBJ2-1
clone_size: -
v_call: TRBV5-6
cdr3_aa: CASSLVRLSRGNEQFF
cdr3_nt: TGTGCCAGCAGCTTGGTCCGTCTATCCAGAGGCAATGAGCAGTTCTTC

cdr3_length: 15
d_call: -
j_call: TRBJ2-7
clone_size: -
v_call: TRBV6-1
cdr3_aa: CASSQGQSVTYEQYF
cdr3_nt: TGTGCCAGCAGCCAGGGGCAGTCAGTTACCTACGAGCAGTACTTC

cdr3_length: 14
d_call: -
j_call: TRBJ2-5
clone_size: -
v_call: TRBV18
cdr3_aa: CASSPTGGRETQYF
cdr3_nt: TGTGCCAGCTCACCAACTGGGGGCAGGGAGACCCAGTACTTC

cdr3_length: 13
d_call: -
j_call: TRBJ1-2
clone_size: -
v_call: TRBV6-1
cdr3_aa: CASRVDRIYGYTF
cdr3_nt: TGTGCCAGCAGGGTTGACAGGATCTATGGCTACACCTTC

cdr3_length: 12
d_call: -
j_call: TRBJ2-1
clone_size: once
v_call: TRBV7-9
cdr3_aa: CASSRTDNEQFF
cdr3_nt: TGTGCCAGCAGCCGGACAGACAATGAGCAGTTCTTC

cdr3_length: 14
d_call: -
j_call: TRBJ2-4
clone_size: -
v_call: TRBV19
cdr3_aa: CASSITGRGDIQYF
cdr3_nt: TGTGCCAGTAGTATAACAGGGAGAGGGGACATTCAGTACTTC

cdr3_length: 15
d_call: TRBD2
j_call: TRBJ2-7
clone_size: -
v_call: TRBV5-1
cdr3_aa: CASSLGLAGAYEQYF
cdr3_nt: TGCGCCAGCAGCTTGGGTCTAGCGGGAGCATACGAGCAGTACTTC

cdr3_length: 14
d_call: -
j_call: TRBJ1-1
clone_size: -
v_call: TRBV7-9
cdr3_aa: CASSLGTGSTEAFF
cdr3_nt: TGTGCCAGCAGCTTAGGCACAGGGTCCACTGAAGCTTTCTTT

cdr3_length: 11
d_call: TRBD1
j_call: TRBJ1-2
clone_size: once
v_call: TRBV9
cdr3_aa: CASSGDRSSTF
cdr3_nt: TGTGCCAGCAGCGGGGACAGGTCTTCAACCTTC

cdr3_length: 16
d_call: -
j_call: TRBJ1-5
clone_size: -
v_call: TRBV10-1
cdr3_aa: CASTPTEDYSNQPQHF
cdr3_nt: TGCGCCAGCACCCCGACGGAGGATTATAGCAATCAGCCCCAGCATTTT

cdr3_length: 11
d_call: -
j_call: TRBJ2-3
clone_size: -
v_call: TRBV6-1
cdr3_aa: CASKGADTQYF
cdr3_nt: TGTGCCAGCAAGGGGGCAGATACGCAGTATTTT

cdr3_length: 13
d_call: -
j_call: TRBJ1-1
clone_size: -
v_call: TRBV5-6
cdr3_aa: CASSLARVQPAFF
cdr3_nt: TGTGCCAGCAGCTTGGCCAGGGTGCAGCCAGCTTTCTTT

cdr3_length: 14
d_call: -
j_call: TRBJ2-3
clone_size: once
v_call: TRBV5-1
cdr3_aa: CASSLARDTDTQYF
cdr3_nt: TGCGCCAGCAGCTTGGCCCGGGACACAGATACGCAGTATTTT

cdr3_length: 13
d_call: -
j_call: TRBJ2-7
clone_size: -
v_call: TRBV13
cdr3_aa: CASSFLGYYEQYF
cdr3_nt: TGTGCCAGCAGCTTCCTAGGATACTACGAGCAGTACTTC

cdr3_length: 12
d_call: TRBD1
j_call: TRBJ1-2
clone_size: -
v_call: TRBV29-1
cdr3_aa: CARTGVLYGYTF
cdr3_nt: TGCGCAAGGACAGGGGTTCTTTATGGCTACACCTTC

cdr3_length: 14
d_call: TRBD1
j_call: TRBJ2-5
clone_size: -
v_call: TRBV7-7
cdr3_aa: CASSLTGAGETQYF
cdr3_nt: TGTGCCAGCAGCTTAACAGGGGCCGGAGAGACCCAGTACTTC

cdr3_length: 16
d_call: TRBD1
j_call: TRBJ1-2
clone_size: -
v_call: TRBV5-1
cdr3_aa: CASSIAGTGENYGYTF
cdr3_nt: TGCGCCAGCAGCATAGCCGGGACAGGGGAGAACTATGGCTACACCTTC

cdr3_length: 18
d_call: -
j_call: TRBJ2-2
clone_size: -
v_call: TRBV9
cdr3_aa: CASSVAIRDTANTGELFF
cdr3_nt: TGTGCCAGCAGCGTAGCTATTCGGGACACCGCGAACACCGGGGAGCTGTTTTTT

cdr3_length: 17
d_call: TRBD2
j_call: TRBJ2-3
clone_size: once
v_call: TRBV2
cdr3_aa: CASRTGTSGRAGDTQYF
cdr3_nt: TGTGCCAGCAGAACCGGGACTAGCGGGAGGGCCGGAGATACGCAGTATTTT

cdr3_length: 16
d_call: TRBD2
j_call: TRBJ2-3
clone_size: -
v_call: TRBV4-2
cdr3_aa: CASSPGLAGGTDTQYF
cdr3_nt: TGTGCCAGCAGCCCCGGACTAGCGGGGGGCACAGATACGCAGTATTTT

cdr3_length: 17
d_call: TRBD1
j_call: TRBJ1-1
clone_size: -
v_call: TRBV5-4
cdr3_aa: CASSLIGSGTGHTEAFF
cdr3_nt: TGTGCCAGCAGCTTGATCGGGTCGGGGACAGGGCACACTGAAGCTTTCTTT

cdr3_length: 17
d_call: -
j_call: TRBJ2-7
clone_size: -
v_call: TRBV27
cdr3_aa: CASSPSFGRDRIYEQYF
cdr3_nt: TGTGCCAGCAGTCCCTCATTCGGCCGGGATAGAATCTACGAGCAGTACTTC

cdr3_length: 13
d_call: TRBD1
j_call: TRBJ2-7
clone_size: once
v_call: TRBV7-9
cdr3_aa: CASSLTGAYEQYF
cdr3_nt: TGTGCCAGCAGCTTAACAGGGGCCTACGAGCAGTACTTC

cdr3_length: 15
d_call: TRBD2
j_call: TRBJ2-3
clone_size: -
v_call: TRBV5-1
cdr3_aa: CASSPGLGTTDTQYF
cdr3_nt: TGCGCCAGCAGCCCAGGACTAGGAACCACAGATACGCAGTATTTT

cdr3_length: 12
d_call: -
j_call: TRBJ2-7
clone_size: once
v_call: TRBV19
cdr3_aa: CASSASSYEQYF
cdr3_nt: TGTGCCAGTAGTGCGAGCTCCTACGAGCAGTACTTC

cdr3_length: 15
d_call: TRBD1
j_call: TRBJ2-1
clone_size: -
v_call: TRBV28
cdr3_aa: CASRRQGLSYNEQFF
cdr3_nt: TGTGCCAGCAGGCGACAGGGGTTGTCCTACAATGAGCAGTTCTTC

cdr3_length: 12
d_call: -
j_call: TRBJ2-7
clone_size: -
v_call: TRBV7-9
cdr3_aa: CASSNALGEQYF
cdr3_nt: TGTGCCAGCAGCAATGCGCTAGGAGAGCAGTACTTC

cdr3_length: 14
d_call: TRBD1
j_call: TRBJ1-1
clone_size: -
v_call: TRBV6-5
cdr3_aa: CASFGTGENTEAFF
cdr3_nt: TGTGCCAGCTTCGGGACAGGGGAGAACACTGAAGCTTTCTTT